This T cell receptor beta chain emerged from a study of T cells in Graves' hyperthyroidism and ophthalmopathy. For the diagnoses, clinical symptoms, serum thyroxine and TRAb, thyroid ultrasound and orbital computed tomography were used. CDR1 and CDR2 (germline): MNHEY, SVGAGI. This CDR3 contains 16 residues. V dropped 0 bases and J dropped 4 bases, with 12 bases sitting between them. Amplified TCR beta CDR3 regions came from RNA transcripts. Using the HTBI primer set, a first-round RT-PCR was run on the TCR CDR3. TCRdb itself ran the multiplex PCR reads through MiXCR, one entry per CDR3 protein. The profile covers about 400,000 distinct CDR3 sequences, with about 15% appearing a single time and about 21% taken by the ten largest.

The chain links TRBV6-5 to TRBJ2-2; possibly TRBD1 or TRBD2 for D (5 bases each). The specimen was blood. The sequence was obtained from a woman aged 60-70 years with Graves' ophthalmopathy. The CDR3 region has the DNA TGTGCCAGCAGTTACTCGGGGACCCGGGGCACCGGGGAGCTGTTTTTT. Translation: CASSYSGTRGTGELFF.